There are many counts of the clone carrying this T cell receptor (beta chain). Time point indicated: pre-sensitization, week 0. Treatment indicated: therapeutic diphenylcyclopropenone sensitization with weekly scalp DPC. These data are taken from a study of human T cells and chemical hapten exposure. TCRdb re-called the RACE reads with MiXCR, one entry per CDR3 protein. The sample lists over 300,000 distinct CDR3 sequences; approximately 5.1% were seen once. The TCR sequence derives from a woman aged 45 to 65 with alopecia areata. Some clones in this sample may be carry-over from other donors' samples. Material: whole blood, obtained in connection with sensitization to the hapten diphenylcyclopropenone (DPC).

Here the CDR3 DNA reads TGTGCCAGCAGTTTCGGACCCTACGAGCAGTACTTC. Residues: CASSFGPYEQYF. The chain employs TRBV12-3 or TRBV12-4 and TRBJ2-7, with no clear D. The CDR3 sequence is 12 residues long. V lost 3 bases and J 2 bases, leaving 5 bases between the germline ends.